The clone carrying this T cell receptor (beta chain) came up once. As yet, its antigen is unknown. This record belongs to a study of T cell repertoires in aging, cancer and after chemotherapy. Background on the study: Pre- and post-chemotherapy samples were paired from glioblastoma patients treated with temozolomide-based therapy.

CDR1 is MNHNS, CDR2 SASEGT, per germline. The CDR3 sequence is 16 residues long. With 10 bases clipped from V and 0 bases from J, the junction kept 11 bases outside the gene matches. Study-level results: Across the chemotherapy interval, each cancer cohort showed higher median generation probability, suggesting thymic rebound. Age-matched healthy donors had significantly more diverse, less clonal blood TCR repertoires than untreated cancer patients.

Peripheral blood genomic DNA, not sorted cells or RNA, was the template. A mixed TRB-A/B primer pool amplified rearranged TRB by multiplex touch-down PCR. One entry per CDR3 protein, called by TCRdb with MiXCR from the multiplex PCR reads. In the table there are over 800 distinct CDR3 sequences, 86% of which are singletons. The chain has TRBV6-1 and TRBJ2-2, with 7 positions matching TRBD1. The source material was blood. The sequence came from a human donor with a solid tumor. The CDR3: CATSTGERSNTGELFF. In DNA, the CDR3 is TGTGCCACTAGTACAGGGGAACGCTCGAACACCGGGGAGCTGTTTTTT.